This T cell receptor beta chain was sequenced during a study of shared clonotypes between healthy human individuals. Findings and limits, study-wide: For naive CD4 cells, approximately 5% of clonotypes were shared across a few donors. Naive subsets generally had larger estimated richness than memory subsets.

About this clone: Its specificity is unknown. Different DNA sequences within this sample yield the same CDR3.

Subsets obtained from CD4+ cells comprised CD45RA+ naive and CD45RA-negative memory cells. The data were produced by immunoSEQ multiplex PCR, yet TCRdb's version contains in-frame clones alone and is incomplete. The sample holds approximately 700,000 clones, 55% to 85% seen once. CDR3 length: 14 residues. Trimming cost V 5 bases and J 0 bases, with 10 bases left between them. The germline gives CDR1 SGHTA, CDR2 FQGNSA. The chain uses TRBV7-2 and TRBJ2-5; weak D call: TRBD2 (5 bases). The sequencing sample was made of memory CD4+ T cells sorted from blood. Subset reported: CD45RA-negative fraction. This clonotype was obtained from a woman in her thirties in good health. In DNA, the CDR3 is TGTGCCAGCAGCCTTCAGCGGAACCAAGAGACCCAGTACTTC. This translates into CASSLQRNQETQYF.